What follows are 11 T cell receptor beta chains derived from one specimen sequenced in a study of technical replicates of blood from a handful of donors. Data came from immunoSEQ multiplex PCR; TCRdb stores just in-frame clones and leaves some out. The data hold fewer than 90,000 clones, with 90% to 95% observed a single time. The source material was T cells isolated from PBMCs. The source of these receptors is a human donor in good health.

The chain has TRBV6-5 and TRBJ2-3, with 8 positions matching TRBD2. V dropped 6 bases and J dropped 2; count of bases not matched to a gene: 7. Germline V gene sequence: CDR1 MNHEY, CDR2 SVGAGI. This CDR3 has 15 residues. CDR3 nucleotide sequence: TGTGCCAGCAGGCCTACTAGCGGAGACACAGATACGCAGTATTTT. This sequence encodes CASRPTSGDTDTQYF.

The rearrangement uses TRBV13 and TRBJ2-5; 7 positions match TRBD1. This CDR3 has 14 residues. Germline V lookup: CDR1 PRHDT, CDR2 FYEKMQ (reference sequence). V lost 1 base to trimming and J lost 5 bases; unmatched junction nucleotides: 4. CDR3 nucleotide sequence: TGTGCCAGCAGCTTAGCCGGACAGGTGGAGACCCAGTACTTC. This translates into CASSLAGQVETQYF. The full variable domain, rest sourced from reference TRBV13 and TRBJ2-5, is AAGVIQSPRHLIKEKRETATLKCYPIPRHDTVYWYQQGPGQDPQFLISFYEKMQSDKGSIPDRFSAQQFSDYHSELNMSSLELGDSALYFCASSLAGQVETQYFGPGTRLLVL.

The count of this clone is one. The CDR3 protein is CASSPDLQYNQPQHF. CDR3 coding DNA: TGTGCCAGCTCACCAGATCTACAGTACAATCAGCCCCAGCATTTT. The chain couples TRBV18 to TRBJ1-5, with D unresolved. This CDR3 comprises 15 residues. The germline V gene has CDR1 KGHSH and CDR2 LQKENI. V shed 2 bases and J shed 3 bases, with 11 bases lying between them.

The V call is TRBV10-3, the J call TRBJ2-7; TRBD2 matches at 8 bases. CDR1 ENHRY and CDR2 SYGVKD come from the germline V gene. The CDR3 totals 16 residues. Trimming took 3 bases from V and 4 from J; bases not matched to a gene: 11. Written as DNA, the CDR3 is TGTGCCATCAGTGACCCGAAAAGCGGGAGAGGATACGAGCAGTACTTC. Its translation is CAISDPKSGRGYEQYF.

This rearrangement joins TRBV6-1 to TRBJ2-7; TRBD1 matches at 7 bases. Per the germline V gene, CDR1 is MNHNS and CDR2 is SASEGT. CDR3 length equals 15 residues. V was pared by 9 bases and J by 0 bases, with 11 bases of the junction left unmatched. CDR3 sequence: CASLFTGVSSYEQYF. As DNA, the CDR3 is TGTGCCAGTCTCTTTACAGGGGTTAGCTCCTACGAGCAGTACTTC.

V gene TRBV9 combines with J gene TRBJ1-2; D might be TRBD1 (5 bases). The CDR3 spans 15 residues. V was trimmed by 0 bases and J by 1 base, leaving 10 bases between them. Germline V CDR1 and CDR2: SGDLS, YYNGEE. CDR3 residues: CASSVEVRDNYGYTF. CDR3 DNA sequence: TGTGCCAGCAGCGTAGAAGTCAGGGATAACTATGGCTACACCTTC. The whole variable domain, filled in from reference TRBV9 and TRBJ1-2, reads DSGVTQTPKHLITATGQRVTLRCSPRSGDLSVYWYQQSLDQGLQFLIQYYNGEERAKGNILERFSAQQFPDLHSELNLSSLELGDSALYFCASSVEVRDNYGYTFGSGTRLTVV.

The chain links TRBV18 to TRBJ2-1, with 10 positions matching TRBD1. CDR1 is KGHSH, CDR2 LQKENI, per germline. V dropped 0 bases and J dropped 3; count of bases not matched to a gene: 2. The CDR3 runs to 16 residues. This CDR3 is CASSPPRTGGYNEQFF. The CDR3 DNA is TGTGCCAGCTCACCACCGAGGACAGGGGGCTACAATGAGCAGTTCTTC. Complete variable domain (other parts from reference TRBV18 and TRBJ2-1): NAGVMQNPRHLVRRRGQEARLRCSPMKGHSHVYWYRQLPEEGLKFMVYLQKENIIDESGMPKERFSAEFPKEGPSILRIQQVVRGDSAAYFCASSPPRTGGYNEQFFGPGTRLTVL.

This chain connects TRBV28 to TRBJ2-5; D might be TRBD1 (6 bases). Deletions cut 7 bases from V and 4 bases from J, with 16 bases between. The CDR3 has 14 residues. Germline-derived CDR1 and CDR2 are MDHEN and SYDVKM. The CDR3 bases are TGTGCCAGCACCCTCATCAGAGGGGGAGAGACCCAGTACTTC. Protein: CASTLIRGGETQYF.

The gene calls are TRBV6-1 and TRBJ2-2; TRBD1 matches at 8 bases. The CDR3 spans 14 residues. The germline V gene has CDR1 MNHNS and CDR2 SASEGT. V lost 4 bases, J lost 6 bases, and 4 bases stayed unmatched. The CDR3 DNA reads as TGTGCCAGCAGTGGGACAGGGAAGCCCGGGGAGCTGTTTTTT. Its protein is CASSGTGKPGELFF.

The chain joins TRBV14 to TRBJ2-3; 11 bases align to TRBD2. The trim removed 4 bases at V and 3 bases at J, leaving 15 bases unmatched. The germline CDR1 and CDR2 sequences are SGHDN and FVKESK. CDR3 size: 19 residues. This chain's CDR3 is CASSRRSYSGRAVTDTQYF. CDR3 nucleotides: TGTGCCAGCAGCCGCCGATCATATAGCGGGAGGGCCGTAACAGATACGCAGTATTTT.

This chain connects TRBV7-8 to TRBJ2-7; 7 nucleotides agree with TRBD2. The CDR3 is made up of 13 amino acids. V shed 1 base and J 7 bases; nucleotides not matched to a gene: 4. The germline gives CDR1 SGHVS, CDR2 FQNEAQ. This chain's CDR3 is CASSLVWEGEQYF. CDR3 DNA sequence: TGTGCCAGCAGCTTAGTTTGGGAGGGGGAGCAGTACTTC.